This T cell receptor beta chain stems from a study of cytomegalovirus exposure and HLA in healthy donors. Findings and caveats of the study: Sequence variants that were highly shared formed a cluster that was likely a sequencing artifact.

The V end was cut by 3 bases, the J end by 3 bases, with 11 bases between. The V gene's germline CDR1 is MGHDK and CDR2 SYGVNS. The CDR3 is made up of 14 amino acids. In the PCR, 60 Vbeta and 13 Jbeta primers were used. Using immunoSEQ multiplex PCR, the repertoire was profiled, and TCRdb retains in-frame clones only, with some absent. The sample features roughly 220,000 clones, with over 0.95% in its top ten. As regards this clone: Its antigen is still unknown.

Sequences were obtained from PBMCs. The receptor was derived from a girl under 10 years old in good health and CMV-seropositive. This chain uses TRBV25-1 with TRBJ1-1; D is unclear. The CDR3 protein is CASSDNPVDTEAFF. The CDR3 DNA reads as TGTGCCAGCAGTGATAATCCGGTGGACACTGAAGCTTTCTTT.